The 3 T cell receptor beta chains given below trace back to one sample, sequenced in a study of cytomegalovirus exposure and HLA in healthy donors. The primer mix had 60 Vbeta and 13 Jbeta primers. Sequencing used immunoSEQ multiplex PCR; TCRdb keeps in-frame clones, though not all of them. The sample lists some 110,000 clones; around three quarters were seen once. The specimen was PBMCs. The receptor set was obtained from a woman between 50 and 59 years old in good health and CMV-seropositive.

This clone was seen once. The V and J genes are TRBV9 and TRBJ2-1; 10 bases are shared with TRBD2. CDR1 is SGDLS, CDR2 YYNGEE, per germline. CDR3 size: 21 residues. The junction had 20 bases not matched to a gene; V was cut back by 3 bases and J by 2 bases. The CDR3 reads CASSAPGGASGGRGPYNEQFF. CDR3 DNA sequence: TGTGCCAGCAGCGCCCCTGGGGGGGCTAGCGGGGGCCGGGGACCCTACAATGAGCAGTTCTTC.

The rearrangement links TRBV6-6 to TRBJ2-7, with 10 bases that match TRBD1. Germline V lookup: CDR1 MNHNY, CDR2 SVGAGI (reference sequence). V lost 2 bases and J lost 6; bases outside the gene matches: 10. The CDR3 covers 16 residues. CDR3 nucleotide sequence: TGTGCCAGCAGTTACCTAACCGGGACAGGGGAGTCCGAGCAGTACTTC. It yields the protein CASSYLTGTGESEQYF.

The DNA for the CDR3 is TGTGCCAGCAGCTTAGAACCCAGGGGGGTAGCGGGGTACAATGAGCAGTTCTTC. It translates to CASSLEPRGVAGYNEQFF. J is TRBJ2-1 and V is TRBV7-9; possibly TRBD2 for D (8 bases). Per germline, CDR1 SEHNR and CDR2 FQNEAQ (reference sequence). V lost 1 base and J lost 4, with 20 bases in between. The CDR3 totals 18 residues.